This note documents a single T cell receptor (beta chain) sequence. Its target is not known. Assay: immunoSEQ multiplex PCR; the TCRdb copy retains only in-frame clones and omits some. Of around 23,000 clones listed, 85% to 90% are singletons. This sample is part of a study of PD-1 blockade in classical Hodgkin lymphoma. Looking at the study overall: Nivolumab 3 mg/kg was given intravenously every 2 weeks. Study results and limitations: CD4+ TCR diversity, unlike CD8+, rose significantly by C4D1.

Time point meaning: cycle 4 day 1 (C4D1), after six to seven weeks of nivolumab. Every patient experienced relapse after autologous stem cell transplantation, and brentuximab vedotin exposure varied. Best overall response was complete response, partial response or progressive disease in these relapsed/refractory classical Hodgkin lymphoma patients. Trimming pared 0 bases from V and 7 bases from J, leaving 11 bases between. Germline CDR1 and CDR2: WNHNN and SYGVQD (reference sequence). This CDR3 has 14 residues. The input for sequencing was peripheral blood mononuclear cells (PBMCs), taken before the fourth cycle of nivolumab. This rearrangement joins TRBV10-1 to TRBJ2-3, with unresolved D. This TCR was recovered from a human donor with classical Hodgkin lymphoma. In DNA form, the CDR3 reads TGCGCCAGCAGTGAGTCAGGAACCGGCAATACGCAGTATTTT. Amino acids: CASSESGTGNTQYF.